The rows below give T cell receptor beta chains drawn from one sample of a study of T cell responses to AZD1222 COVID-19 vaccine. Produced via immunoSEQ multiplex PCR; TCRdb's table is partial and in-frame only. The repertoire consists of tens of thousands of clones, with 80% occurring once and the leading ten covering over 12%. Material: peripheral blood, obtained 28 days after the second AZD1222 dose. The source is an adult who received the AZD1222 COVID-19 vaccine. Each CDR3 is given with its conserved first and last residue. The D gene is left open where the match is weak. Size tells how often a clone was seen (once, few, many) or the class of an expanded clone, and some rows leave it out.

V: TRBV2
J: TRBJ2-4
length: 12
D: NA
size: NA
CDR3: CASRSWDHIQYF
DNA: TGTGCCAGCAGAAGTTGGGACCACATTCAGTACTTC

V: TRBV3-1/TRBV3-2
J: TRBJ1-6
length: 15
D: NA
size: NA
CDR3: CASSQLGGRNSPLHF
DNA: TGTGCCAGCAGCCAATTGGGTGGCAGGAATTCACCCCTCCACTTT

V: TRBV27
J: TRBJ2-5
length: 16
D: TRBD2
size: few
CDR3: CASSLRWSGGGETQYF
DNA: TGTGCCAGCAGTTTACGGTGGAGCGGGGGCGGAGAGACCCAGTACTTC

V: TRBV5-6
J: TRBJ2-7
length: 12
D: TRBD1
size: NA
CDR3: CASSLDGTGFLF
DNA: TGTGCCAGCAGCTTGGATGGGACAGGTTTCCTTTTC

V: TRBV6-2/TRBV6-3
J: TRBJ2-1
length: 14
D: NA
size: NA
CDR3: CASSTGSSYNEQFF
DNA: TGTGCCAGCAGTACAGGTAGCTCCTACAATGAGCAGTTCTTC

V: TRBV3-1/TRBV3-2
J: TRBJ1-1
length: 13
D: TRBD1
size: NA
CDR3: CASSRTGDTEAFF
DNA: TGTGCCAGCAGCCGGACAGGGGACACTGAAGCTTTCTTT

V: TRBV9
J: TRBJ1-5
length: 13
D: NA
size: once
CDR3: CASSVDADQPQHF
DNA: TGTGCCAGCAGCGTAGATGCAGATCAGCCCCAGCATTTT

V: TRBV2
J: TRBJ1-1
length: 12
D: NA
size: NA
CDR3: CASSFMNTEAFF
DNA: TGTGCCAGCAGTTTCATGAACACTGAAGCTTTCTTT

V: TRBV6-1
J: TRBJ1-5
length: 15
D: NA
size: NA
CDR3: CASSEGAGGNQPQHF
DNA: TGTGCCAGCAGTGAAGGGGCGGGGGGGAATCAGCCCCAGCATTTT

V: TRBV7-8
J: TRBJ2-5
length: 13
D: NA
size: NA
CDR3: CASSLAQEETQYF
DNA: TGTGCCAGCAGCTTAGCACAGGAAGAGACCCAGTACTTC

V: TRBV10-1
J: TRBJ1-5
length: 13
D: NA
size: NA
CDR3: CASSESQSQPQHF
DNA: TGCGCCAGCAGTGAGTCTCAAAGTCAGCCCCAGCATTTT

V: TRBV7-2
J: TRBJ2-1
length: 16
D: TRBD2
size: NA
CDR3: CASSHPRGGTYNEQFF
DNA: TGTGCCAGCAGCCACCCCCGGGGGGGCACCTACAATGAGCAGTTCTTC

V: TRBV6-4
J: TRBJ1-4
length: 14
D: NA
size: NA
CDR3: CASSDPGGSEKLFF
DNA: TGTGCCAGCAGTGACCCGGGGGGAAGTGAAAAACTGTTTTTT

V: TRBV13
J: TRBJ2-2
length: 17
D: TRBD2
size: NA
CDR3: CASSDSGLAGYTGELFF
DNA: TGTGCCAGCAGTGACTCAGGACTAGCGGGGTACACCGGGGAGCTGTTTTTT

V: TRBV4-1
J: TRBJ2-7
length: 16
D: TRBD1
size: NA
CDR3: CASSQSRQGRTYEQYF
DNA: TGCGCCAGCAGCCAATCCCGACAGGGGCGAACCTACGAGCAGTACTTC

V: TRBV9
J: TRBJ2-7
length: 15
D: TRBD1
size: NA
CDR3: CASSVGGTASYEQYF
DNA: TGTGCCAGCAGCGTAGGGGGGACAGCATCCTACGAGCAGTACTTC

V: TRBV5-1
J: TRBJ1-1
length: 15
D: NA
size: NA
CDR3: CASSSGQIMNTEAFF
DNA: TGCGCCAGCAGCTCCGGACAGATCATGAACACTGAAGCTTTCTTT

V: TRBV25-1
J: TRBJ1-1
length: 10
D: NA
size: NA
CDR3: CANADTEAFF
DNA: TGTGCCAACGCTGACACTGAAGCTTTCTTT

V: TRBV5-1
J: TRBJ1-1
length: 14
D: NA
size: few
CDR3: CASGTGVGRTEAFF
DNA: TGCGCCAGCGGCACAGGTGTTGGGCGCACTGAAGCTTTCTTT

V: TRBV29-1
J: TRBJ2-1
length: 18
D: TRBD2
size: NA
CDR3: CSVTGDSGGSSSYNEQFF
DNA: TGCAGCGTTACAGGGGATAGCGGGGGGAGCAGCTCCTACAATGAGCAGTTCTTC

V: TRBV18
J: TRBJ1-3
length: 16
D: NA
size: NA
CDR3: CASSPSGRPSGNTIYF
DNA: TGTGCCAGCTCACCAAGCGGCAGGCCCTCTGGAAACACCATATATTTT

V: TRBV3-1/TRBV3-2
J: TRBJ2-7
length: 14
D: TRBD1
size: NA
CDR3: CASSLQTGGYEQYF
DNA: TGTGCCAGCAGCCTACAGACAGGGGGATACGAGCAGTACTTC

V: TRBV3-1/TRBV3-2
J: TRBJ1-3
length: 15
D: NA
size: NA
CDR3: CASSQVGHSGNTIYF
DNA: TGTGCCAGCAGCCAAGTTGGACACTCTGGAAACACCATATATTTT

V: TRBV2
J: TRBJ1-5
length: 14
D: NA
size: few
CDR3: CASSERGLNQPQHF
DNA: TGTGCCAGCTCAGAGAGGGGCCTTAATCAGCCCCAGCATTTT

V: TRBV14
J: TRBJ2-1
length: 14
D: NA
size: NA
CDR3: CASSQRGLYNEQFF
DNA: TGTGCCAGCAGCCAAAGGGGACTTTACAATGAGCAGTTCTTC

V: TRBV29-1
J: TRBJ1-1
length: 14
D: NA
size: few
CDR3: CSVEGQARRVEAFF
DNA: TGCAGCGTTGAAGGACAGGCTCGACGCGTTGAAGCTTTCTTT

V: TRBV28
J: TRBJ1-1
length: 14
D: TRBD1
size: NA
CDR3: CASSTGPQGVQAFF
DNA: TGTGCCAGCAGTACCGGCCCTCAGGGGGTTCAAGCTTTCTTT

V: TRBV5-1
J: TRBJ2-7
length: 17
D: NA
size: NA
CDR3: CASSLATKLGAFYEQYF
DNA: TGCGCCAGCAGCTTGGCCACAAAACTGGGGGCGTTTTACGAGCAGTACTTC

V: TRBV4-2
J: TRBJ2-2
length: 16
D: NA
size: NA
CDR3: CASSQDFAGGAGELFF
DNA: TGTGCCAGCAGCCAAGATTTTGCCGGCGGTGCCGGGGAGCTGTTTTTT

V: TRBV7-9
J: TRBJ2-1
length: 13
D: NA
size: NA
CDR3: CASSLGSPGEQFF
DNA: TGTGCCAGCAGCTTAGGGTCGCCTGGTGAGCAGTTCTTC

V: TRBV20-1
J: TRBJ2-7
length: 14
D: NA
size: NA
CDR3: CSASSGTGSYEQYF
DNA: TGCAGTGCTAGTAGCGGGACAGGATCCTACGAGCAGTACTTC

V: TRBV2
J: TRBJ2-5
length: 15
D: NA
size: NA
CDR3: CASSEVGGPSETQYF
DNA: TGTGCCAGCAGTGAGGTGGGGGGGCCCTCAGAGACCCAGTACTTC

V: TRBV7-8
J: TRBJ2-2
length: 17
D: TRBD2
size: few
CDR3: CASSLAASGGATGELFF
DNA: TGTGCCAGCAGCTTAGCGGCTAGCGGGGGGGCCACCGGGGAGCTGTTTTTT

V: TRBV4-1
J: TRBJ1-6
length: 15
D: NA
size: NA
CDR3: CASSQGERISSPLHF
DNA: TGCGCCAGCAGCCAAGGGGAGAGAATAAGTTCACCCCTCCACTTT

V: TRBV10-3
J: TRBJ1-5
length: 14
D: TRBD1
size: NA
CDR3: CAISEGGPGQPQHF
DNA: TGTGCCATCAGTGAAGGGGGCCCGGGACAGCCCCAGCATTTT

V: TRBV2
J: TRBJ2-3
length: 16
D: TRBD2
size: NA
CDR3: CASSVGLAGSTDTQYF
DNA: TGTGCCAGCAGTGTAGGTTTAGCGGGGAGCACAGATACGCAGTATTTT

V: TRBV10-3
J: TRBJ1-6
length: 15
D: NA
size: NA
CDR3: CAISVDWENNSPLHF
DNA: TGTGCCATCAGTGTAGATTGGGAGAATAATTCACCCCTCCACTTT

V: TRBV7-6
J: TRBJ1-2
length: 15
D: NA
size: NA
CDR3: CASSLIPQGFYGYTF
DNA: TGTGCCAGCAGCTTAATACCACAGGGCTTTTATGGCTACACCTTC

V: TRBV7-2
J: TRBJ1-2
length: 15
D: NA
size: NA
CDR3: CASSPMGPTHLGYTF
DNA: TGTGCCAGCAGCCCCATGGGACCAACTCATTTGGGCTACACCTTC

V: TRBV7-3
J: TRBJ1-6
length: 14
D: NA
size: NA
CDR3: CASSLQGEGSPLHF
DNA: TGTGCCAGCAGCTTACAGGGTGAGGGATCACCCCTCCACTTT

V: TRBV4-1
J: TRBJ1-6
length: 15
D: NA
size: NA
CDR3: CASSQVAGTNSPLHF
DNA: TGCGCCAGCAGCCAAGTGGCAGGGACGAATTCACCCCTCCACTTT

V: TRBV27
J: TRBJ2-1
length: 15
D: TRBD2
size: NA
CDR3: CASRHGLAGGNEQFF
DNA: TGTGCCAGCAGGCACGGACTAGCGGGGGGCAATGAGCAGTTCTTC

V: TRBV5-1
J: TRBJ2-3
length: 16
D: TRBD1
size: NA
CDR3: CASSSAPGQGTDTQYF
DNA: TGCGCCAGCAGCTCGGCGCCGGGACAGGGCACAGATACGCAGTATTTT

V: TRBV5-1
J: TRBJ2-7
length: 15
D: TRBD1
size: NA
CDR3: CASSLAGQLPYEQYF
DNA: TGCGCCAGCAGCTTGGCGGGACAGTTGCCCTACGAGCAGTACTTC

V: TRBV5-1
J: TRBJ1-1
length: 14
D: TRBD1
size: NA
CDR3: CASSVDRPNTEAFF
DNA: TGCGCCAGCAGCGTGGACAGGCCGAACACTGAAGCTTTCTTT

V: TRBV6-9
J: TRBJ1-2
length: 15
D: NA
size: once
CDR3: CASSYYAGFIYGYTF
DNA: TGTGCCAGCAGTTATTACGCAGGGTTTATCTATGGCTACACCTTC

V: TRBV18
J: TRBJ1-1
length: 15
D: NA
size: NA
CDR3: CASSPAGRLNTEAFF
DNA: TGTGCCAGCTCACCCGCGGGACGCTTGAACACTGAAGCTTTCTTT

V: TRBV19
J: TRBJ1-1
length: 13
D: NA
size: NA
CDR3: CASSWNPNTEAFF
DNA: TGTGCCAGTAGTTGGAACCCCAACACTGAAGCTTTCTTT

V: TRBV5-4
J: TRBJ2-7
length: 15
D: NA
size: NA
CDR3: CASGQRLQSSYEQYF
DNA: TGTGCCAGCGGCCAAAGACTGCAGAGCTCCTACGAGCAGTACTTC

V: TRBV7-6
J: TRBJ2-1
length: 16
D: TRBD1
size: NA
CDR3: CASSVDRGPLYNEQFF
DNA: TGTGCCAGCAGCGTAGACAGGGGACCTCTCTACAATGAGCAGTTCTTC

V: TRBV2
J: TRBJ2-4
length: 12
D: NA
size: few
CDR3: CASSESRWIQYF
DNA: TGTGCCAGCAGTGAATCCAGGTGGATTCAGTACTTC

V: TRBV5-6
J: TRBJ1-2
length: 15
D: TRBD1
size: NA
CDR3: CASSLISGGDYGYTF
DNA: TGTGCCAGCAGCTTAATCTCAGGGGGCGACTATGGCTACACCTTC

V: TRBV6-2/TRBV6-3
J: TRBJ2-1
length: 15
D: TRBD2
size: NA
CDR3: CASSRGLAEYNEQFF
DNA: TGTGCCAGCAGTCGAGGACTAGCGGAATACAATGAGCAGTTCTTC

V: TRBV6-1
J: TRBJ2-7
length: 14
D: NA
size: NA
CDR3: CASSEAVGLYEQYF
DNA: TGTGCCAGCAGTGAAGCCGTGGGGCTCTACGAGCAGTACTTC

V: TRBV29-1
J: TRBJ1-2
length: 13
D: TRBD1
size: NA
CDR3: CSVASGQNYGYTF
DNA: TGCAGCGTTGCCTCGGGACAGAACTATGGCTACACCTTC

V: TRBV6-6
J: TRBJ2-7
length: 19
D: NA
size: NA
CDR3: CASSSLRWQANTISYEQYF
DNA: TGTGCCAGCAGCTCCTTGCGCTGGCAGGCTAATACCATTTCCTACGAGCAGTACTTC

V: TRBV7-2
J: TRBJ1-6
length: 15
D: NA
size: NA
CDR3: CASSSHSSYNSPLHF
DNA: TGTGCCAGCAGCTCTCACAGCTCCTATAATTCACCCCTCCACTTT